The clone carrying this TCR beta chain came up a few times. Its cognate antigen is unknown. PCR used 60 Vbeta primers and 13 Jbeta primers. Clones were sequenced by immunoSEQ multiplex PCR, and TCRdb holds only the in-frame ones, with some missing. The data contain 30,000 or so clones, 65% to 75% of them singletons. The record originates from a study of cytomegalovirus exposure and HLA in healthy donors. Study results and caveats: Using a false discovery rate of 0.05, a later analysis showed that approximately 18,000 TCR beta sequences were associated with HLA alleles.

The germline gives CDR1 SQVTM, CDR2 ANQGSEA. CDR3 length: 13 residues. Trimming took off 0 bases at V and 0 bases at J, with 5 bases between the two ends. The sequenced sample was PBMCs. The source of this sequence is a man aged 50-60 years in good health and CMV-seropositive. The rearrangement links TRBV29-1 to TRBJ1-1; D gene ambiguous. This chain's CDR3 is CSVEDQLNTEAFF. The DNA for the CDR3 is TGCAGCGTTGAAGATCAATTGAACACTGAAGCTTTCTTT.